One TCR beta chain is described in this entry. What this receptor recognizes is not known. Within one base of it there is no much larger clone, and no base qualities were kept. The data originate from a study of T cell responses to AZD1222 COVID-19 vaccine (dated by TCRdb to the early 2020s). Background on the whole study: TCR sequencing was performed for fewer than 250 trial participants, of whom about 200 were given two doses of AZD1222 and approximately 26 were given two doses of MenACWY control vaccine. Trial participants were enrolled by age into 18-55, 56-69 and 70-plus year subgroups, with approximately 150, 28 and 58 TCR-sequenced participants respectively.

What this sample's time point label stands for: about 28 days (+/-7) after the second vaccine dose. AZD1222 recipients with second doses at about 4 weeks or about 12 weeks were pooled, because spike-specific TCR depth and breadth did not differ between schedules. Samples from vaccinated people were obtained from the UK trials COV001 and COV002, which included a single-blind randomized controlled phase 2/3 trial of AZD1222 (ChAdOx1 nCoV-19) in healthy adults. Trial participant PBMC samples were collected at day 0 and day 28 after the second dose for TCRbeta chain sequencing. The CDR3 regions of human TCRbeta chains were subjected to immunosequencing. Per the authors' processing: TCRs in the repertoires were matched against a reference library of SARS-CoV-2-specific TCRs that had been generated with the MIRA antigen-specificity platform. Breadth was defined as the fraction of unique TCRs that were SARS-CoV-2-associated, and depth was defined as the fraction of total T cells that were SARS-CoV-2-associated. Using the MIRA data, every spike-specific TCR was mapped to the spike region that the TCR reacted to and assigned to either a CD4 or a CD8 class. Log10-transformed breadth and depth values were compared by one-way ANOVA with Sidak's multiple comparisons tests. The table comes from immuneACCESS by way of TCRdb, which keeps in-frame sequences with V and J called. Part of the clones is missing from these tables; in studies checked, under half for an unresolved V gene and the rest for unknown reasons. V and J calls and clone size come straight from that table; D and trimming were deduced from the DNA. Present in this sample are about 85,000 clones, approximately 89% of which were seen just once. The top ten hold roughly 8% of the sample.

The study at large found these results: Nearly half of unique spike-specific TCRs reportedly recognized epitopes outside regions mutated in the B.1.351 and B.1.1.7 variants. Participants were mostly white British and included more females than males, and it was suggested by the authors that clonal diversity may have been underestimated. Vaccine-associated CD4 TCRs spanned the whole spike protein, with dominant responses in regions 160-218 and 743-854. Because no samples from the day 14 peak response were available, repertoires could be characterized only after the peak T cell response. The 56-69-year group was small, and its depth increase did not reach significance, likely because of low power. Only six AZD1222 recipients were SARS-CoV-2 seropositive at baseline, limiting conclusions about previously exposed vaccinees. A significant rise in spike-specific TCR breadth and depth was observed after two AZD1222 doses relative to day 0 and relative to MenACWY recipients.

V was cut back by 1 base and J by 7 bases, leaving a gap of 4 bases between them. The CDR3 spans 11 residues, from the cysteine through the phenylalanine. Only the CDR3 portion is preserved as DNA: 33 bases, with reading frame beginning at the first base. Based on the germline V gene, the CDR1 and CDR2 sequences are SGHDN and FVKESK. The chain is encoded by TRBV14 joined to TRBJ2-5, with no reliable assignment of the D segment. Specimen: peripheral blood, collected 28 days after the second AZD1222 dose. The receptor was derived from an adult who received the AZD1222 COVID-19 vaccine. The sequence in DNA is TGTGCCAGCAGCCAAGGGACGACCCAGTACTTC. Protein translation: CASSQGTTQYF.